These 17 T cell receptor beta chains were sequenced from one sample in a study of blood T cell repertoires in COVID-19. The table came from immunoSEQ multiplex PCR; TCRdb's copy has only in-frame clones and leaves some out. The repertoire consists of some 130,000 clones, with 70% to 85% occurring once and the leading ten covering approximately 11%. The sample was peripheral blood. These receptors were obtained from a man aged 55-75 years who had recovered from COVID-19.

This clone was recorded only once. For the CDR3, the DNA is TGTGCCAGCGGGACAGGGGACGACAGAAACACCATATATTTT. Its translation: CASGTGDDRNTIYF. J is TRBJ1-3 and V is TRBV9; TRBD1 matches at 10 bases. J gave up 5 bases and V 7 bases, and 6 bases lay outside the gene matches. Germline V gene lookup returns CDR1 SGDLS and CDR2 YYNGEE. CDR3 length: 14 amino acids.

V gene TRBV6-2 or TRBV6-3 combines with J gene TRBJ2-1; 8 nucleotides align to TRBD2. Germline CDR1 is MNHEY and CDR2 is SVGEGT. The V and J ends lost 4 bases and 3 bases, in that order; junction bases with no gene match: 5. The CDR3 has 15 residues. The CDR3 sequence: CASSLATSVYNEQFF. The CDR3 DNA sequence: TGTGCCAGCAGTTTGGCGACTAGCGTCTACAATGAGCAGTTCTTC.

V and J are TRBV3-1 (or the pseudogene TRBV3-2) and TRBJ1-1, with TRBD1 matching 8 bases. Germline CDR1 LGHDT, CDR2 YNNKEL (reference sequence). The ends lost 3 bases at V and 3 bases at J; junction bases unmatched: 6. The CDR3 has 15 residues. The DNA for the CDR3 is TGTGCCAGCAGCCAGCGACAGGGGCGGGACACTGAAGCTTTCTTT. This translates into CASSQRQGRDTEAFF.

The rearrangement links TRBV10-3 to TRBJ1-2, with D hard to call. The CDR3 totals 13 residues. Between the trimmed V and J ends, which lost 10 bases and 5 bases, there was a span of 17 bases. CDR1 and CDR2 (germline): ENHRY, SYGVKD. CDR3 protein: CATLDTSGYGYTF. DNA for the CDR3: TGTGCCACCTTAGACACTTCTGGATATGGCTACACCTTC.

J is TRBJ2-7 and V is TRBV5-1; tentatively, D is TRBD1 (6 bases). The CDR3 totals 13 residues. Germline-derived CDR1 and CDR2 are SGHRS and YFSETQ. Trimming took off 6 bases at V and 6 bases at J, with 16 bases between the two ends. CDR3 sequence (DNA): TGCGCCAGCACGCTGGGACACTCGGCCGAGCAGTACTTC. Amino acid sequence: CASTLGHSAEQYF.

The chain has TRBV27 and TRBJ2-1, with D hard to call. The CDR3 extends over 13 amino acids. Between the trimmed V and J ends, which lost 3 bases and 9 bases, there was a span of 12 bases. Germline V gene data show CDR1 as MNHEY and CDR2 as SMNVEV (reference sequence). As DNA, the CDR3 is TGTGCCAGCAGTTTCACTCCATTATCTGAGCAGTTCTTC. Residues: CASSFTPLSEQFF.

V gene TRBV6-6 combines with J gene TRBJ2-7; 8 positions agree with TRBD1. CDR3 length: 16 amino acids. The V gene end was trimmed by 2 bases and the J gene end by 5 bases; junction bases not matched to a gene: 11. The germline V gene encodes CDR1 MNHNY and CDR2 SVGAGI (reference sequence). CDR3 nucleotide sequence: TGTGCCAGCAGTTACGGGCGTTGGACAGGGCAGCACGAGCAGTACTTC. This gives the protein CASSYGRWTGQHEQYF.

The chain couples TRBV9 to TRBJ2-5; 11 bases agree with TRBD2. Germline V gives CDR1 SGDLS, CDR2 YYNGEE. The V and J ends lost 0 bases and 6 bases, in that order; junction bases with no gene match: 4. The CDR3 length is 15 residues. CDR3 region: CASSVASGGWQTQYF. DNA of the CDR3: TGTGCCAGCAGCGTAGCTAGCGGGGGGTGGCAGACCCAGTACTTC.

The chain links TRBV3-1 (or the pseudogene TRBV3-2) to TRBJ2-3; possibly TRBD2 for D (6 bases). V dropped 0 bases and J dropped 2 bases, with 9 bases sitting between them. Germline V lookup: CDR1 LGHDT, CDR2 YNNKEL (reference sequence). The CDR3 extends over 15 amino acids. The CDR3 region is CASSQELAATDTQYF. CDR3 DNA: TGTGCCAGCAGCCAAGAATTAGCGGCCACAGATACGCAGTATTTT.

In this sample, this clone turned up a few times. This sequence joins TRBV13 and TRBJ2-3; TRBD2 is a possible D gene (6 bases). The V end lost 4 bases, the J end lost 3 bases, and 11 bases lay between the germline ends. The CDR3 is 14 amino acids. CDR1 and CDR2 from the germline V gene are PRHDT and FYEKMQ (reference sequence). The CDR3 coding sequence is TGTGCCAGCAGCTCCGGGACTGGGACAGATACGCAGTATTTT. Its translation is CASSSGTGTDTQYF.

The chain joins TRBV19 to TRBJ2-2; 8 nucleotides line up with TRBD2. Germline V gene lookup returns CDR1 LNHDA and CDR2 SQIVND (reference sequence). This CDR3 region has 13 residues. The ends lost 6 bases at V and 7 bases at J; junction bases unmatched: 4. The CDR3 DNA sequence: TGTGCCAGTAGCGGGAGGGCCATCGGGGAGCTGTTTTTT. It is translated as CASSGRAIGELFF. The full variable domain, in which reference TRBV19 and TRBJ2-2 provide the parts outside the CDR3, is DGGITQSPKYLFRKEGQNVTLSCEQNLNHDAMYWYRQDPGQGLRLIYYSQIVNDFQKGDIAEGYSVSREKKESFPLTVTSAQKNPTAFYLCASSGRAIGELFFGEGSRLTVL.

The chain combines TRBV19 with TRBJ2-7; D remains ambiguous. Trimming took off 3 bases at V and 2 bases at J, with 14 bases between the two ends. Germline lookup yields CDR1 LNHDA and CDR2 SQIVND (reference sequence). This CDR3 has 15 residues. The CDR3 is CASSIRPAGAYEQYF. The CDR3 nucleotides read TGTGCCAGTAGTATTAGGCCGGCAGGTGCCTACGAGCAGTACTTC.

This clone was counted between two and nine times. The gene calls are TRBV19 and TRBJ2-6; maybe TRBD2 (6 bases). The germline CDR1 and CDR2 sequences are LNHDA and SQIVND (reference sequence). Deletions cut 7 bases from V and 0 bases from J, with 19 bases between. This CDR3 is built from 18 residues. The CDR3 region has the DNA TGTGCCAGTAAAAACCAGGGACTTATAAGCTCTGGGGCCAACGTCCTGACTTTC. Its protein is CASKNQGLISSGANVLTF.

V usage is TRBV2 and J usage is TRBJ1-6; D remains unclear. V was pared by 1 base and J by 1 base, with 8 bases between. Germline V CDR1 and CDR2: SNHLY, FYNNEI. The CDR3 loop spans 16 amino acids. CDR3 in amino acids: CASSEGRGSYNSPLHF. CDR3 bases: TGTGCCAGCAGTGAAGGTCGAGGGTCCTATAATTCACCCCTCCACTTT.

The CDR3: CASGARNYEQYF. The CDR3 DNA is TGTGCCAGCGGGGCGAGGAACTACGAGCAGTACTTC. The chain links TRBV3-1 (or the pseudogene TRBV3-2) to TRBJ2-7; D perhaps matches TRBD1 (5 bases). Trimming shortened V by 8 bases and J by 3 bases, and 11 bases separated the two germline ends. CDR1 LGHDT and CDR2 YNNKEL come from the germline V gene (reference sequence). The CDR3 runs to 12 residues.

The chain combines TRBV19 with TRBJ1-4, with 7 bases fitting TRBD1. Trimming cost V 5 bases and J 0 bases; bases outside gene matches: 0. Per the germline V gene, CDR1 is LNHDA and CDR2 is SQIVND (reference sequence). This CDR3 comprises 14 residues. The CDR3 loop is CASSDRATNEKLFF. For the CDR3, the DNA is TGTGCCAGTAGTGACAGGGCAACTAATGAAAAACTGTTTTTT.

The genes are TRBV6-6 and TRBJ2-2; TRBD2 matches 11 bases. This CDR3 contains 16 residues. Germline loops: CDR1 MNHNY, CDR2 SVGAGI (reference sequence). V shed 0 bases and J 4 bases; nucleotides not matched to a gene: 1. CDR3 in amino acids: CASSYSLAGGTGELFF. The CDR3 nucleotides are TGTGCCAGCAGTTACTCTCTAGCGGGGGGCACCGGGGAGCTGTTTTTT.